This TCR beta chain was identified during a study of spatial heterogeneity in lung cancer. Across the whole study: Around 68 TRACERx patients with early, untreated non-small cell lung cancer donated samples.

CDR1 and CDR2 from the germline V gene are MNHEY and SMNVEV (reference sequence). There are 14 residues in the CDR3. The V end lost 5 bases, the J end lost 5 bases, and 16 bases lay between the germline ends. TCRdb re-called the 5' RACE reads through MiXCR, storing one row per CDR3 protein. The sample contains approximately 100,000 distinct CDR3 sequences, approximately 19% of which appear only once. As to time point: blood at routine non-recurrence follow-up after resection. Whole RNA obtained from tumor, nontumor lung or frozen PBMC underwent sequencing without sorting. V and J are TRBV27 and TRBJ2-7; D might be TRBD1 (6 bases). The TCR was taken from a male donor with early-stage non-small cell lung cancer. This specimen consisted of PBMCs, obtained at follow-up. CDR3 residues: CASSAVRGWHEQYV. DNA for the CDR3: TGTGCCAGCAGTGCTGTTAGGGGGTGGCACGAGCAGTACGTC.